A selection of T cell receptor beta chains follows, all from one sample in a study of shared clonotypes between healthy human individuals. TCRdb keeps only in-frame clones here, not all; method: immunoSEQ multiplex PCR. The data show approximately 330,000 clones, less than 85% seen once. The source material was memory CD4+ T cells sorted from blood. Receptors were obtained from a young man in good health. CDR3s include the opening cysteine and the closing phenylalanine or tryptophan. The D gene is left open where the match is weak. Clone size is given for some rows only: seen once, a few or many times, or a class if the clone is expanded.

clone_size	v_call	d_call	j_call	cdr3_length	cdr3_nt	cdr3_aa
NA	TRBV12-2	NA	TRBJ2-7	17	TGTGCAAGTCGCTCCGGACTAGCGGGAGAATCCTCCTACGAGCAGTACTTC	CASRSGLAGESSYEQYF
many	TRBV7-8	NA	TRBJ1-2	14	TGTGCCAGCAGCTTATTACGGGGGGCGAGTGGCTACACCTTC	CASSLLRGASGYTF
NA	TRBV7-3	NA	TRBJ2-5	14	TGTGCCAGCAGCCTGGGGTTTGGGGGAGAGACCCAGTACTTC	CASSLGFGGETQYF
NA	TRBV7-8	NA	TRBJ2-5	16	TGTGCCAGCAGTTCACGGGCCCCAACAGGGCTGGAGACCCAGTACTTC	CASSSRAPTGLETQYF
NA	TRBV10-1	TRBD1	TRBJ1-5	22	TGCGCCAGCAGTGAGTCGAGCTATTTCGCCGGGACAGGGTCGGATTGCAATCAGCCCCAGCATTTT	CASSESSYFAGTGSDCNQPQHF
few	TRBV7-2	TRBD2	TRBJ2-2	13	TGTGCCAGCAGCACTAGCGATACCGGGGAGCTGTTTTTT	CASSTSDTGELFF
NA	TRBV30	NA	TRBJ2-4	16	TGTGCCTGGAGTGTACTTGGCAGGGGAGCCAAAAACATTCAGTACTTC	CAWSVLGRGAKNIQYF
few	TRBV10-1	TRBD2	TRBJ2-7	12	TGCGCCAGCAGTGCTAAGCGGGGCGAGCAGTACTTC	CASSAKRGEQYF
NA	TRBV11-1	NA	TRBJ2-4	15	TGTGCCAGCTCTGTACCCCTTGGCGGGGAAAACATTCAGTACTTC	CASSVPLGGENIQYF
NA	TRBV7-3	NA	TRBJ2-4	16	TGTGCCAGCAGCCTGAGCAGGGATCGAGCCAAAAACATTCAGTACTTC	CASSLSRDRAKNIQYF
NA	TRBV7-6	NA	TRBJ2-7	15	TGTGCCAGCAGCTGGGGAGACAGCACCTCCTACGAGCAGTACTTC	CASSWGDSTSYEQYF
NA	TRBV25-1	TRBD1	TRBJ2-7	11	TGTGCGATAAGAACAGGGGGCAGGCAGTACTTC	CAIRTGGRQYF
once	TRBV5-1	TRBD1	TRBJ2-1	14	TGCGCCAGCAGCAGTGGACAGGCCTACAATGAGCAGTTCTTC	CASSSGQAYNEQFF
NA	TRBV29-1	NA	TRBJ2-1	13	TGCAGCGTTGACCGAGGAGGGGGTGGGGAGCAGTTCTTC	CSVDRGGGGEQFF
NA	TRBV5-6	TRBD2	TRBJ2-1	15	TGTGCCAGCAGCTTGCTGGGGAGGGGAGGCGATGAGCAGTTCTTC	CASSLLGRGGDEQFF
once	TRBV6-5	NA	TRBJ1-4	15	TGTGCCAGCAGTTCCGGTGTGCTTCCTAATGAAAAACTGTTTTTT	CASSSGVLPNEKLFF
NA	TRBV19	NA	TRBJ1-5	14	TGTGCCAGTAGTATATATCCAGGGCATCAGCCCCAGCATTTT	CASSIYPGHQPQHF
NA	TRBV5-1	TRBD1	TRBJ2-2	16	TGCGCCAGCAGACCTACCGGGACAGGGAACACCGGGGAGCTGTTTTTT	CASRPTGTGNTGELFF
once	TRBV5-1	TRBD1	TRBJ2-1	15	TGCGCCAGCAGCTTGGGACAGGGTACTAACAATGAGCAGTTCTTC	CASSLGQGTNNEQFF
few	TRBV4-1	NA	TRBJ1-2	16	TGCGCCAGCAGCCCCCTAGGGGAAGGAGTCAACTATGGCTACACCTTC	CASSPLGEGVNYGYTF
NA	TRBV5-4	NA	TRBJ1-2	14	TGTGCCAGCAGCTTGGGGACAGTCCCTTATGGCTACACCTTC	CASSLGTVPYGYTF
few	TRBV9	NA	TRBJ1-2	13	TGTGCCAGCAGCGTAGGAATTGACTATGGCTACACCTTC	CASSVGIDYGYTF
NA	TRBV4-1	NA	TRBJ2-7	16	TGCGCCAGCAGCCAAGATCGGGATAGCAGCGACTACGAGCAGTACTTC	CASSQDRDSSDYEQYF
once	TRBV6-8	TRBD2	TRBJ2-1	20	TGTGCCACCTCTCTCGGGGGGGGGAGAACGCGCAATAGATCCTACAATGAGCAGTTCTTC	CATSLGGGRTRNRSYNEQFF
NA	TRBV5-4	NA	TRBJ1-2	15	TGTGCCAGCAACGCCGCCGGTAGCAGGGGCGGGGGCTACACCTTC	CASNAAGSRGGGYTF
NA	TRBV20-1	NA	TRBJ2-7	11	TGCAGTGCTAGACCTCTCCACGAGCAGTACTTC	CSARPLHEQYF
NA	TRBV7-2	TRBD2	TRBJ2-1	15	TGTGCCAGCAGACTAGCGGGAGGGCCAGGAAATGAGCAGTTCTTC	CASRLAGGPGNEQFF